Listed below are T cell receptor beta chains from one sample, sequenced in a study of shared clonotypes between healthy human individuals. Repertoires were generated with immunoSEQ multiplex PCR, while TCRdb's copy carries only in-frame clones and drops some. This repertoire shows around 2.3 million clones, under 97% found once; its top ten account for around 0.13%. The sequencing sample was made of naive CD4+ T cells sorted from blood. The receptors were sampled from a man between 18 and 35 years old in good health. The CDR3 runs from the conserved cysteine through the conserved F or W. A D gene is named only where the DNA matches it firmly. Clone size, where shown, is once, few, many, or a class for clones that have expanded.

cdr3_aa cdr3_nt j_call d_call v_call clone_size
CASRTDLNTEAFF TGCGCCAGCAGAACAGATTTGAACACTGAAGCTTTCTTT TRBJ1-1 . TRBV10-1 .
CASSRSRQETQYF TGTGCCAGCAGCCGTAGTCGGCAGGAGACCCAGTACTTC TRBJ2-5 . TRBV6-6 .
CASSLILGLAALTDTQYF TGTGCCAGCAGCCTGATACTGGGACTAGCGGCCCTCACAGATACGCAGTATTTT TRBJ2-3 TRBD2 TRBV7-9 .
CASSRTSLLTQYF TGTGCCAGCAGTCGAACTAGCCTTCTTACGCAGTATTTT TRBJ2-3 . TRBV6-1 .
CASRKLAGLNNEQFF TGTGCCAGCAGGAAACTAGCGGGGCTTAACAATGAGCAGTTCTTC TRBJ2-1 TRBD2 TRBV27 .
CATSRDGGMAYNEQFF TGTGCCACCAGCAGAGATGGCGGGATGGCCTACAATGAGCAGTTCTTC TRBJ2-1 . TRBV15 .
CASSIGLSSYNEQFF TGTGCCAGTAGTATTGGTCTAAGCTCCTACAATGAGCAGTTCTTC TRBJ2-1 . TRBV19 .
CASSPPGTSVYNEQFF TGTGCCAGCTCACCCCCCGGGACTAGCGTTTACAATGAGCAGTTCTTC TRBJ2-1 TRBD2 TRBV18 .
CASSEIQLNYGYTF TGTGCCAGCAGTGAAATACAGCTTAACTATGGCTACACCTTC TRBJ1-2 . TRBV6-1 .
CASSLSFGPYEQYF TGTGCCAGCAGCTTAAGCTTTGGCCCCTACGAGCAGTACTTC TRBJ2-7 . TRBV7-2 .
CSVGDGLAKNIQYF TGCAGCGTTGGAGACGGATTAGCCAAAAACATTCAGTACTTC TRBJ2-4 . TRBV29-1 .
CASTKGLQYNEQFF TGTGCCAGCACCAAGGGGCTACAGTACAATGAGCAGTTCTTC TRBJ2-1 . TRBV2 .
CASSSGMHTF TGTGCCAGTAGTTCCGGGATGCACACCTTC TRBJ1-2 . TRBV19 .
CASSEGPSIQETQYF TGTGCCAGCTCTGAGGGCCCCTCCATCCAAGAGACCCAGTACTTC TRBJ2-5 . TRBV18 .
CASSLSQGRGETQYF TGTGCCAGCAGCTTATCACAGGGAAGGGGAGAGACCCAGTACTTC TRBJ2-5 . TRBV7-9 .
CASSPVPGHGEQYF TGTGCCAGCAGCCCGGTCCCGGGACATGGAGAGCAGTACTTC TRBJ2-7 . TRBV14 .
CASSAQGANTEAFF TGTGCCAGCAGCGCGCAGGGGGCCAACACTGAAGCTTTCTTT TRBJ1-1 TRBD1 TRBV9 .
CASSPRGGSYNSPLHF TGTGCCAGCAGTCCCCGGGGGGGAAGCTATAATTCACCCCTCCACTTT TRBJ1-6 . TRBV6-6 .
CASSLVGSSSYNEQFF TGTGCCAGCAGCTTAGTGGGCAGTAGCTCCTACAATGAGCAGTTCTTC TRBJ2-1 . TRBV11-2 .
CASSPQILAKNIQYF TGTGCCAGCAGCCCTCAGATCTTAGCCAAAAACATTCAGTACTTC TRBJ2-4 . TRBV7-9 .
CASSLAGQNYGYTF TGTGCCAGCAGCTTGGCGGGACAGAACTATGGCTACACCTTC TRBJ1-2 TRBD1 TRBV5-4 .
CASSWDSYNEQFF TGTGCCAGCAGCTGGGACTCATACAATGAGCAGTTCTTC TRBJ2-1 . TRBV6-1 .
CASSFSPNTEAFF TGTGCCAGCAGCTTCTCACCTAACACTGAAGCTTTCTTT TRBJ1-1 . TRBV13 once
CASSVVRLLEFGGSNQPQHF TGTGCCAGCAGCGTAGTAAGATTACTGGAGTTTGGGGGCAGCAATCAGCCCCAGCATTTT TRBJ1-5 . TRBV9 once
CASSPGTTKYNEQFF TGTGCCAGCAGCCCTGGGACTACAAAATACAATGAGCAGTTCTTC TRBJ2-1 TRBD2 TRBV11-2 .
CASSSVMEGALTLHF TGTGCCAGCAGCTCAGTTATGGAGGGTGCATTAACCCTCCACTTT TRBJ1-6 . TRBV5-5 .
CASSQEEDNEQFF TGCGCCAGCAGCCAAGAGGAGGACAATGAGCAGTTCTTC TRBJ2-1 . TRBV4-1 .
CASSYSLGYEQYF TGTGCCAGCAGCTACTCGCTCGGCTACGAGCAGTACTTC TRBJ2-7 . TRBV7-2 .
CASELRNTEAFF TGTGCCAGCGAGCTAAGGAACACTGAAGCTTTCTTT TRBJ1-1 . TRBV6-1 .
CASSSEGRTYNEQFF TGTGCCAGCAGCTCCGAGGGACGTACCTACAATGAGCAGTTCTTC TRBJ2-1 . TRBV5-8 .
CASSRDRGFYNEQFF TGTGCCAGCAGCAGAGACAGGGGGTTCTACAATGAGCAGTTCTTC TRBJ2-1 TRBD1 TRBV7-3 .
CASSGPGTGNTEAFF TGCGCCAGCAGTGGGCCCGGGACCGGGAACACTGAAGCTTTCTTT TRBJ1-1 . TRBV10-1 .
CASSLGAGTITGELFF TGTGCCAGCAGCTTAGGGGCTGGGACAATAACCGGGGAGCTGTTTTTT TRBJ2-2 . TRBV7-8 .
CASSGSGQGGTEAFF TGTGCCAGCAGTGGGTCCGGGCAGGGCGGCACTGAAGCTTTCTTT TRBJ1-1 . TRBV25-1 .
CASRGMGNQPQHF TGTGCCAGTAGGGGGATGGGGAATCAGCCCCAGCATTTT TRBJ1-5 . TRBV19 .
CASRLGWASAYNEQFF TGTGCCAGCAGACTCGGGTGGGCTAGCGCATACAATGAGCAGTTCTTC TRBJ2-1 . TRBV7-9 .
CASSRGQGGEKLFF TGTGCCAGCAGTCGCGGACAGGGGGGTGAAAAACTGTTTTTT TRBJ1-4 TRBD1 TRBV9 .
CASSQENLETQYF TGTGCCAGCAGCCAAGAAAATTTGGAGACCCAGTACTTC TRBJ2-5 . TRBV4-2 .
CASRQDSNQPQHF TGTGCCAGCAGACAGGACAGCAATCAGCCCCAGCATTTT TRBJ1-5 . TRBV2 .
CASRPIRALTEAFF TGTGCCAGCAGACCAATCAGGGCCCTGACTGAAGCTTTCTTT TRBJ1-1 . TRBV6-5 .
CASSPPSQGSYEQYF TGTGCCAGCTCACCACCGTCACAGGGCTCCTACGAGCAGTACTTC TRBJ2-7 . TRBV18 .
CASSLDGTGGQETQYF TGTGCCAGCAGCTTAGACGGGACAGGGGGCCAAGAGACCCAGTACTTC TRBJ2-5 TRBD1 TRBV11-2 .
CASRKTGQSYEQYF TGTGCCAGCAGAAAGACGGGACAGTCCTACGAGCAGTACTTC TRBJ2-7 TRBD1 TRBV6-6 .
CATSKTGQVQFDEQYF TGTGCCACCAGCAAGACCGGACAGGTACAATTCGACGAGCAGTACTTC TRBJ2-7 TRBD1 TRBV15 .